The T cell receptor (beta chain) under discussion was sequenced for a study of OX40 agonist ivuxolimab in advanced cancers. Measured with immunoSEQ multiplex PCR; TCRdb has only the in-frame clones, and not every one. In the table there are fewer than 130,000 clones, roughly nine tenths of which are singletons. This receptor was identified in an adult with an advanced solid tumor such as melanoma, head and neck, liver or kidney cancer. The specimen was CD4+ or CD8+ T cells sorted from blood, collected in a trial of the OX40 agonist ivuxolimab.

In DNA, the CDR3 is TGTGCCAGCAGCTTAGATTTGGCAGGGGATCTCTCTGGAGGGAACACCATATATTTT. Amino acid sequence: CASSLDLAGDLSGGNTIYF. The gene calls are TRBV7-9 and TRBJ1-3; the D gene is possibly TRBD1 (6 bases). Between the trimmed V and J ends, which lost 1 base and 7 bases, there was a span of 26 bases. CDR3 length: 19 residues. Germline V gives CDR1 SEHNR, CDR2 FQNEAQ (reference sequence).